Sequencing of this T cell receptor beta chain was carried out in a study of blood T cell repertoires in COVID-19. Study details: The United States, Italy and Spain provided the acute and convalescent COVID-19 samples. The analysed material was cDNA or gDNA that came from T cells, B-cell-depleted T cells, or PBMCs.

Here immunoSEQ multiplex PCR was the method, and the copy in TCRdb shows in-frame clones only, minus some. Of about 260,000 clones listed, 88% are singletons. About this clone itself: Sequence at one end of the junction differs from germline and may be a read error.

The CDR3 has 16 residues. CDR1 is SGHTA, CDR2 FQGNSA, per germline. Sequenced sample: peripheral blood. The chain uses TRBV7-2 and TRBJ2-1, with 12 bases that match TRBD2. This sequence originates from a human donor in a cohort sampled during active COVID-19. CDR3 amino acids: CASRPTSGRIYHEQFF. In DNA form, the CDR3 reads TGTGCCAGCAGGCCGACTAGCGGGAGAATCTACCATGAGCAGTTCTTC.